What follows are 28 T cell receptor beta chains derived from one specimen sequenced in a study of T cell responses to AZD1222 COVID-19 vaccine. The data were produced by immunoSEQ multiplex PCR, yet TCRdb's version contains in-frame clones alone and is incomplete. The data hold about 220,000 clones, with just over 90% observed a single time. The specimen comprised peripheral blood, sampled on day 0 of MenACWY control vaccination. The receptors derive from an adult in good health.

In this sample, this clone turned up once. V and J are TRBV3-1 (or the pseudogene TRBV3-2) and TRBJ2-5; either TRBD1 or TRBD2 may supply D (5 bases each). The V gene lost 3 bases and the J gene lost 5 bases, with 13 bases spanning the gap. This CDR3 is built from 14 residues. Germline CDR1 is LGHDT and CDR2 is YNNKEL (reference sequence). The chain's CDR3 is CASSHREGRETQYF. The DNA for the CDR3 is TGTGCCAGCAGCCATCGAGAGGGGCGGGAGACCCAGTACTTC.

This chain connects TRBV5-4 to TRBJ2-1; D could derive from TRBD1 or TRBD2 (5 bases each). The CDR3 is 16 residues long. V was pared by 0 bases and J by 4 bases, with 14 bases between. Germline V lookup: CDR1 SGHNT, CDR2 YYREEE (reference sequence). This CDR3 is CASSLVPGLTYNEQFF. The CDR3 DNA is TGTGCCAGCAGCTTGGTGCCGGGGCTAACGTACAATGAGCAGTTCTTC. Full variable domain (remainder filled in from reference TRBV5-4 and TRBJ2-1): ETGVTQSPTHLIKTRGQQVTLRCSSQSGHNTVSWYQQALGQGPQFIFQYYREEENGRGNFPPRFSGLQFPNYSSELNVNALELDDSALYLCASSLVPGLTYNEQFFGPGTRLTVL.

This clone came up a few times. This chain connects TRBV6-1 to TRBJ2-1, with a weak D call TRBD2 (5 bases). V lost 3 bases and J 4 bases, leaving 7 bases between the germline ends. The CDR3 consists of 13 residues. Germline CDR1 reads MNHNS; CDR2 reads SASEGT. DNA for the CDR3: TGTGCCAGCAGTGACGGGATATACAATGAGCAGTTCTTC. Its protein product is CASSDGIYNEQFF.

This CDR3 reads CASSLYEDYGYTF. The DNA for the CDR3 is TGTGCCAGCAGTTTGTACGAGGACTATGGCTACACCTTC. The chain links TRBV7-9 to TRBJ1-2, with D unresolved. The CDR3 covers 13 residues. Germline CDR1 and CDR2: SEHNR and FQNEAQ (reference sequence). The germline V and J ends were trimmed by 6 bases and 3 bases, with 11 bases remaining between them.

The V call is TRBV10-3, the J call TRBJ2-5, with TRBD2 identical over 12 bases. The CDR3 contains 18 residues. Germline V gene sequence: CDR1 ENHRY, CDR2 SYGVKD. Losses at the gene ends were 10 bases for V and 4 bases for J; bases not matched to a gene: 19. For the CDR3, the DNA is TGTGCCACTACTAAGGCCAATCTACTAGCGGGGGGAGGAGAGACCCAGTACTTC. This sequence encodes CATTKANLLAGGGETQYF.

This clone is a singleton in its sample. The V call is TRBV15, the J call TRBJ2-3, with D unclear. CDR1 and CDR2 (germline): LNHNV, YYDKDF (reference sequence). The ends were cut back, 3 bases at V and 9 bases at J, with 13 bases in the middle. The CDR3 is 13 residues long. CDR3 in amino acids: CATSRDDVGTQYF. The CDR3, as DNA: TGTGCCACCAGCAGGGACGATGTGGGAACGCAGTATTTT. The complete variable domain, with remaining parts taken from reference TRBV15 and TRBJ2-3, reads DAMVIQNPRYQVTQFGKPVTLSCSQTLNHNVMYWYQQKSSQAPKLLFHYYDKDFNNEADTPDNFQSRRPNTSFCFLDIRSPGLGDTAMYLCATSRDDVGTQYFGPGTRLTVL.

The CDR3 region is CASSISRKKAEAFF. In DNA, the CDR3 is TGTGCCAGTAGTATCTCCCGGAAGAAGGCTGAAGCTTTCTTT. The rearrangement joins TRBV19 to TRBJ1-1; D ambiguous. Germline CDR1 and CDR2: LNHDA and SQIVND (reference sequence). The V gene lost 3 bases and the J gene lost 6 bases, with 14 bases spanning the gap. The CDR3 has 14 residues.

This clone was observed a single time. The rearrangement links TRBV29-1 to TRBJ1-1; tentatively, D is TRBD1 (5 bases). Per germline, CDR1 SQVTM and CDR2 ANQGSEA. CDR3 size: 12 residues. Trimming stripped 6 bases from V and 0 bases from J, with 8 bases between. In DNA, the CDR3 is TGCAGCGTACAGGAGGTGAACACTGAAGCTTTCTTT. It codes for CSVQEVNTEAFF.

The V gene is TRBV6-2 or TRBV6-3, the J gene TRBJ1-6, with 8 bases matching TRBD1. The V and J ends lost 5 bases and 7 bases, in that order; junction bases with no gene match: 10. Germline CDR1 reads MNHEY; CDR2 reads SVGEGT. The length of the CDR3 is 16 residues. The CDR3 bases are TGTGCCAGCAGTCCGAGCCGGACAGGGAACAATTCACCCCTCCACTTT. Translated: CASSPSRTGNNSPLHF.

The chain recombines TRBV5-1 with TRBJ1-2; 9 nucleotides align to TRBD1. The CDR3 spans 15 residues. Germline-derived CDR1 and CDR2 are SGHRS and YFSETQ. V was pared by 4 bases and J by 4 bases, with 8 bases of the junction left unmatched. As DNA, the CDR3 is TGCGCCAGCAGCCCAGGACAGGGGAAGAGCTATGGCTACACCTTC. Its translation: CASSPGQGKSYGYTF.

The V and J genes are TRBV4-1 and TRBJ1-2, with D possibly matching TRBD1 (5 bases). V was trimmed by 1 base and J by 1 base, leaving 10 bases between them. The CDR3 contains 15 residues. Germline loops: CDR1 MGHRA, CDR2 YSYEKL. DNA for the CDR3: TGCGCCAGCAGCCAAGTTCCGGGGGTTAACTATGGCTACACCTTC. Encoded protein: CASSQVPGVNYGYTF.

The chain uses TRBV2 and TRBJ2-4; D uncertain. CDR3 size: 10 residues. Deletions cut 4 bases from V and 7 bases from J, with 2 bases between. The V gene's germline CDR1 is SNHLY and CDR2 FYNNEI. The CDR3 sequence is CASSANIQYF. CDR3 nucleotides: TGTGCCAGCAGTGCGAACATTCAGTACTTC. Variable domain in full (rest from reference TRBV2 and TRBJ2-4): EPEVTQTPSHQVTQMGQEVILRCVPISNHLYFYWYRQILGQKVEFLVSFYNNEISEKSEIFDDQFSVERPDGSNFTLKIRSTKLEDSAMYFCASSANIQYFGAGTRLSVL.

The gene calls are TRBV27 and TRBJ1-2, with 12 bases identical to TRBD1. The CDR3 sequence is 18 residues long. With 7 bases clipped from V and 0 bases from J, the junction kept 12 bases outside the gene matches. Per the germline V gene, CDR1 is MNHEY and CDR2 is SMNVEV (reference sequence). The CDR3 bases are TGTGCCAGCACCCTAAAGCCGGGGACAGGGGGCTCTAACTATGGCTACACCTTC. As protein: CASTLKPGTGGSNYGYTF.

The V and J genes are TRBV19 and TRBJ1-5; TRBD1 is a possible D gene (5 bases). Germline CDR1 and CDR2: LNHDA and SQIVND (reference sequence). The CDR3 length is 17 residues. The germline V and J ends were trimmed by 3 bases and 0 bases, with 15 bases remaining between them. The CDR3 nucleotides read TGTGCCAGTAGTATCGGGGCGAGAGCGCATAGCAATCAGCCCCAGCATTTT. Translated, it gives CASSIGARAHSNQPQHF.

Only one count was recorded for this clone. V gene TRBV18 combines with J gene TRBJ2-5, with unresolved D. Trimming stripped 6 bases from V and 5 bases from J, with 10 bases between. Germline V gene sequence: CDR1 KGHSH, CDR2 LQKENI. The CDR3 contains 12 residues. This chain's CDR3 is CASSENRETQYF. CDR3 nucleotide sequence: TGTGCCAGCTCGGAGAACCGGGAGACCCAGTACTTC.

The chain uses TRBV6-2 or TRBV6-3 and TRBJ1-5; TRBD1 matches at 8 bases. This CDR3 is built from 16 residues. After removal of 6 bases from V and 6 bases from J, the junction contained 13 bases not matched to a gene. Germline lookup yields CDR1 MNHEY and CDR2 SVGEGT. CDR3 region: CASSTDREWVRQPQHF. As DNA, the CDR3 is TGTGCCAGCAGCACGGACAGGGAGTGGGTACGTCAGCCCCAGCATTTT.

CDR3 in amino acids: CASSPPGAGKWSPQHF. The CDR3 DNA is TGTGCCAGCTCACCACCGGGAGCAGGGAAGTGGTCACCCCAGCATTTT. This chain connects TRBV18 to TRBJ1-5; weak D call: TRBD1 (5 bases). Germline loops: CDR1 KGHSH, CDR2 LQKENI. With 0 bases removed from V and 10 bases from J, the gap between germline ends came to 19 bases. The CDR3 is 16 residues long. Based on the CDR3 plus reference TRBV18 and TRBJ1-5, the full variable domain is NAGVMQNPRHLVRRRGQEARLRCSPMKGHSHVYWYRQLPEEGLKFMVYLQKENIIDESGMPKERFSAEFPKEGPSILRIQQVVRGDSAAYFCASSPPGAGKWSPQHFGDGTRLSIL.

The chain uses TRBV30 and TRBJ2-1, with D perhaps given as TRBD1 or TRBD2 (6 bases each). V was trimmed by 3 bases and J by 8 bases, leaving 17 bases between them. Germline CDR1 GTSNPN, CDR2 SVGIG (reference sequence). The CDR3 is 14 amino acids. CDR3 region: CAWSVHGGWDEQFF. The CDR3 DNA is TGTGCCTGGAGCGTTCACGGGGGCTGGGATGAGCAGTTCTTC.

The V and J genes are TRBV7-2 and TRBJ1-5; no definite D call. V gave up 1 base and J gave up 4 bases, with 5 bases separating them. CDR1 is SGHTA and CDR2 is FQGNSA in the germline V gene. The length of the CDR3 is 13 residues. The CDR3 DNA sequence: TGTGCCAGCAGCTTAGACCATAATCAGCCCCAGCATTTT. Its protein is CASSLDHNQPQHF.

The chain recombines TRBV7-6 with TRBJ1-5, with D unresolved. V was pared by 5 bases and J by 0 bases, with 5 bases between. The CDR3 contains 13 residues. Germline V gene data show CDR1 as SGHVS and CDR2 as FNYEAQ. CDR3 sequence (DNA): TGTGCCAGCAGCATAGGTAGCAATCAGCCCCAGCATTTT. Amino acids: CASSIGSNQPQHF.

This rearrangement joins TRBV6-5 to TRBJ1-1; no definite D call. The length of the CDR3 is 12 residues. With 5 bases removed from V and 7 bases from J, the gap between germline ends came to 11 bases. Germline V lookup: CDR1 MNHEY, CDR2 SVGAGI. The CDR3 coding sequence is TGTGCCAGCAGTCTGGACGCCCTTGAAGCTTTCTTT. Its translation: CASSLDALEAFF.

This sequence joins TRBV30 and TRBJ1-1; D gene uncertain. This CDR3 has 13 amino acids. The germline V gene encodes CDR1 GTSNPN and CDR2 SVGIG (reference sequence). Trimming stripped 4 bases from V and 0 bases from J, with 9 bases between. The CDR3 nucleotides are TGTGCCTGGAACCAGAACATGAACACTGAAGCTTTCTTT. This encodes CAWNQNMNTEAFF.

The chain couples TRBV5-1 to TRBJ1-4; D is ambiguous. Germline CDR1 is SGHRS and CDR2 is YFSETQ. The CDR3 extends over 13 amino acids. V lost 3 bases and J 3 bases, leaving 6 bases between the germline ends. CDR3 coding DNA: TGCGCCAGCAGCTCCTTCTCTAATGAAAAACTGTTTTTT. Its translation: CASSSFSNEKLFF. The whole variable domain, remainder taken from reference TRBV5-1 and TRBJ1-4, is KAGVTQTPRYLIKTRGQQVTLSCSPISGHRSVSWYQQTPGQGLQFLFEYFSETQRNKGNFPGRFSGRQFSNSRSEMNVSTLELGDSALYLCASSSFSNEKLFFGSGTQLSVL.

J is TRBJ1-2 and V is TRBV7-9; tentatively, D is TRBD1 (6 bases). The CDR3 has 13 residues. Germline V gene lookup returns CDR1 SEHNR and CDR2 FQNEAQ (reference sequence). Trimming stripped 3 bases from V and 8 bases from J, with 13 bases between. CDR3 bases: TGTGCCAGCAGCTTGGCGGGGGCTCAAGGCTACACCTTC. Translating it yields CASSLAGAQGYTF.

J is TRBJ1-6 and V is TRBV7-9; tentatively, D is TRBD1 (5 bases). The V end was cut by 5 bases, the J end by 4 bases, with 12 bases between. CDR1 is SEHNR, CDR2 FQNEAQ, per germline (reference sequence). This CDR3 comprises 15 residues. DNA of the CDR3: TGTGCCAGCAGCCTAGACAGACTTTATAATTCACCCCTCCACTTT. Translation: CASSLDRLYNSPLHF. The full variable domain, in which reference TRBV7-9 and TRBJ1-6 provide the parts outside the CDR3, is DTGVSQNPRHKITKRGQNVTFRCDPISEHNRLYWYRQTLGQGPEFLTYFQNEAQLEKSRLLSDRFSAERPKGSFSTLEIQRTEQGDSAMYLCASSLDRLYNSPLHFGNGTRLTVT.

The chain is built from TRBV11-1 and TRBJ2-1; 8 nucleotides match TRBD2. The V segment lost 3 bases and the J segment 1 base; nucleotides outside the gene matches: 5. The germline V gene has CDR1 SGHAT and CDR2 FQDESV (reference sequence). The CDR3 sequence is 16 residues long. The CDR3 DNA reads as TGTGCCAGCAGCTTCGGGGGGGTTTCTTCCTACAATGAGCAGTTCTTC. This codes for CASSFGGVSSYNEQFF.

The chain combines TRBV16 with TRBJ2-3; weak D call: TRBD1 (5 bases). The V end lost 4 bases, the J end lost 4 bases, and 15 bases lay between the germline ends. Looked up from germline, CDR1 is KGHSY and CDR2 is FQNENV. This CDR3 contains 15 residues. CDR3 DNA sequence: TGTGCCAGCAGCCCCCCCCCAGGGATCCCAGATACGCAGTATTTT. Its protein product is CASSPPPGIPDTQYF.

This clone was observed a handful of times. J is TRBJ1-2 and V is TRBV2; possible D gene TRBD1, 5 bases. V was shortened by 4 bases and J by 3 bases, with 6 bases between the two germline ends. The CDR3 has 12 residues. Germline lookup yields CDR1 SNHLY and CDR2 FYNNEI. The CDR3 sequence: CASSVGDYGYTF. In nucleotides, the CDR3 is TGTGCCAGCAGTGTAGGGGACTATGGCTACACCTTC.